This TCR beta chain derives from a study of neurological immune-mediated disorders. The authors produced cDNA by 5'RACE using 10-nucleotide random UMIs. In every sequencing run, more than 200 million TCR-beta sequences were generated from 15-18 subjects. Using its own MiXCR run on the 5' RACE reads, TCRdb lists one record per CDR3 protein. The sample records about 37,000 distinct CDR3 sequences, roughly 11% being singletons. The study, taken as a whole, reports: The greatest degree of TCR clonal expansion was observed in HTLV-1-associated myelopathy, with the lowest in multiple sclerosis, below that of healthy controls.

For sorted libraries, the input was roughly 1 million CD4+ or CD8+ T cells. This clonotype was picked up many times. What it binds is not known. This CDR3 region has 10 residues. Deletions cut 11 bases from V and 6 bases from J, with 10 bases between. Sequencing was performed on CD4+ T cells from blood. V and J are TRBV12-3 or TRBV12-4 and TRBJ1-2; D perhaps matches TRBD1 (5 bases). The receptor's source is a woman aged 25 to 39 with HTLV-1-associated myelopathy (HAM/TSP). CDR3 in amino acids: CALWGDGYTF. The CDR3 bases are TGTGCCTTATGGGGCGATGGCTACACCTTC.